The 23 T cell receptor beta chains presented below share a single source sample, sequenced in a study of cytomegalovirus exposure and HLA in healthy donors. Sequencing used immunoSEQ multiplex PCR; TCRdb keeps in-frame clones, though not all of them. This sample has more than 80,000 clones, with roughly nine tenths found just once. The specimen was PBMCs. The receptors shown here come from a woman aged 18 to 35 in good health and CMV-seropositive.

This rearrangement joins TRBV11-1 to TRBJ2-5, with D tentatively TRBD1 (6 bases). Germline V gene lookup returns CDR1 SGHAT and CDR2 FQDESV (reference sequence). With 5 bases removed from V and 2 bases from J, the gap between germline ends came to 12 bases. The CDR3 is 14 amino acids. This CDR3 is CASSQPGTQETQYF. The CDR3 DNA is TGTGCCAGCAGCCAGCCCGGGACACAAGAGACCCAGTACTTC.

V usage is TRBV7-9 and J usage is TRBJ2-7, with a weak D call TRBD1 (5 bases). The V gene lost 2 bases and the J gene lost 0 bases, with 8 bases spanning the gap. Germline-derived CDR1 and CDR2 are SEHNR and FQNEAQ (reference sequence). The CDR3 sequence is 14 residues long. This chain's CDR3 is CASSLPDSSYEQYF. DNA for the CDR3: TGTGCCAGCAGCTTACCCGACAGCTCCTACGAGCAGTACTTC.

The chain employs TRBV27 and TRBJ1-2, with D hard to call. Germline CDR1 and CDR2: MNHEY and SMNVEV (reference sequence). The CDR3 is made up of 13 amino acids. V lost 9 bases to trimming and J lost 6 bases, with 17 bases between them. As DNA, the CDR3 is TGTGCCAGGCAGTGGTATGCCGGGGATGGCTACACCTTC. Translated: CARQWYAGDGYTF.

The gene calls are TRBV6-5 and TRBJ1-1, with a tentative D call TRBD1 (6 bases). The germline CDR1 and CDR2 sequences are MNHEY and SVGAGI. Trimming cost V 6 bases and J 4 bases, with 15 bases left between them. The CDR3 contains 14 residues. CDR3 coding DNA: TGTGCCAGCAGCCCCTCGGTGGGGGCCACTGAAGCTTTCTTT. Residues: CASSPSVGATEAFF.

This chain joins TRBV18 and TRBJ2-3, with 9 bases that match TRBD1. The CDR3 sequence is 15 residues long. Germline CDR1 is KGHSH and CDR2 is LQKENI. V lost 3 bases, J lost 3 bases, and 4 bases stayed unmatched. In DNA, the CDR3 is TGTGCCAGCTCACCCTCTGGGACAGGGACAGATACGCAGTATTTT. It yields the protein CASSPSGTGTDTQYF.

The chain is built from TRBV5-1 and TRBJ1-2, with D possibly TRBD1 on 6 matching bases. This CDR3 comprises 14 residues. Trimming stripped 3 bases from V and 8 bases from J, with 17 bases between. In germline, CDR1 is SGHRS, CDR2 YFSETQ. The CDR3 region has the DNA TGCGCCAGCAGCTCACAAACAGGGTCGGGGGGCTACACCTTC. The encoded protein is CASSSQTGSGGYTF.

This clone has only a few counts. This sequence joins TRBV6-1 and TRBJ1-2; 7 bases align to TRBD1. Germline lookup yields CDR1 MNHNS and CDR2 SASEGT. Unmatched junction bases numbered 16, after V lost 4 bases and J lost 8 bases. The CDR3 is made up of 16 amino acids. In nucleotides, the CDR3 is TGTGCCAGCAGTGGAACCGACACAGGGGTTAGACACGGCTACACCTTC. Protein sequence: CASSGTDTGVRHGYTF.

The chain couples TRBV19 to TRBJ2-1, with a possible D match to TRBD2 (6 bases). Germline V gene lookup returns CDR1 LNHDA and CDR2 SQIVND (reference sequence). V was shortened by 5 bases and J by 0 bases, with 20 bases between the two germline ends. The CDR3 sequence is 18 residues long. The CDR3 region is CASSPLGRGLTSYNEQFF. As DNA, the CDR3 is TGTGCCAGTAGTCCTCTTGGCCGGGGGTTGACCTCCTACAATGAGCAGTTCTTC.

This clone was observed a single time. The rearrangement joins TRBV7-6 to TRBJ2-5, with 8 bases identical to TRBD1. V lost 5 bases and J lost 2; bases outside the gene matches: 7. The V gene's germline CDR1 is SGHVS and CDR2 FNYEAQ. The length of the CDR3 is 15 residues. For the CDR3, the DNA is TGTGCCAGCAGCAAATTAACAGGGGGGCAAGAGACCCAGTACTTC. It codes for CASSKLTGGQETQYF.

The chain couples TRBV7-9 to TRBJ2-1; D may be TRBD2 (7 bases). This CDR3 comprises 13 residues. CDR1 is SEHNR and CDR2 is FQNEAQ in the germline V gene (reference sequence). The V gene lost 5 bases and the J gene lost 6 bases, with 11 bases spanning the gap. CDR3 protein: CASSRRGRNEQFF. The CDR3, as DNA: TGTGCCAGCAGCCGGCGGGGGCGCAATGAGCAGTTCTTC.

The J gene is TRBJ1-2, the V gene TRBV27; maybe TRBD1 (6 bases). The CDR3 runs to 14 residues. From germline, CDR1 is MNHEY and CDR2 SMNVEV (reference sequence). Trimming stripped 4 bases from V and 5 bases from J, with 14 bases between. The CDR3 protein is CASSSQGNFYGYTF. The CDR3 coding sequence is TGTGCCAGCAGTTCACAGGGTAACTTTTATGGCTACACCTTC.

This chain links TRBV28 with TRBJ2-5; D uncertain. Deletions cut 4 bases from V and 3 bases from J, with 12 bases between. The CDR3 has 14 amino acids. Germline V gene data show CDR1 as MDHEN and CDR2 as SYDVKM. The CDR3 spells CASSSPAAEETQYF. In DNA form, the CDR3 reads TGTGCCAGCAGTTCCCCTGCGGCTGAAGAGACCCAGTACTTC.

The chain carries TRBV9 and TRBJ1-3; D not certain. Germline V CDR1 and CDR2: SGDLS, YYNGEE. This CDR3 region has 14 residues. V lost 0 bases, J lost 3 bases, and 7 bases lay in between. The CDR3 region has the DNA TGTGCCAGCAGCGTAGGGACTGATGGAAACACCATATATTTT. Amino acids: CASSVGTDGNTIYF.

V and J are TRBV18 and TRBJ1-3, with 8 bases matching TRBD1. The CDR3 is 15 residues long. Germline CDR1 is KGHSH and CDR2 is LQKENI. The V and J ends lost 3 bases and 0 bases, in that order; junction bases with no gene match: 1. For the CDR3, the DNA is TGTGCCAGCTCACCGGGACAGGTCTCTGGAAACACCATATATTTT. This encodes CASSPGQVSGNTIYF.

This clone is a singleton in its sample. J is TRBJ1-1 and V is TRBV11-3, with 7 nucleotides matching TRBD1. CDR3 size: 14 residues. The germline gives CDR1 SGHNT, CDR2 YENEEA. Germline trimming cut 3 bases from V and 1 base from J; bases unmatched to any gene: 2. CDR3 DNA: TGTGCCAGCAGCTTCGGACAGGAGAACACTGAAGCTTTCTTT. Encoded protein: CASSFGQENTEAFF.

V is TRBV18 and J is TRBJ2-5, with 7 bases lining up with TRBD2. Germline V gene data show CDR1 as KGHSH and CDR2 as LQKENI. The CDR3 runs 13 residues. The junction had 1 base not matched to a gene; V was cut back by 2 bases and J by 4 bases. This chain's CDR3 is CASSPGRGETQYF. Here the CDR3 DNA reads TGTGCCAGCTCACCAGGGAGGGGAGAGACCCAGTACTTC.

Only one count was recorded for this clone. V gene TRBV2 combines with J gene TRBJ1-2, with unresolved D. Trimming left V 2 bases short and J 1 base short, with 8 bases between. CDR1 is SNHLY and CDR2 is FYNNEI in the germline V gene. The CDR3 consists of 14 residues. CDR3 nucleotide sequence: TGTGCCAGCAGTGAACTGGGCCTTAACTATGGCTACACCTTC. Protein sequence: CASSELGLNYGYTF.

The rearrangement uses TRBV4-3 and TRBJ2-2; tentative D call: TRBD2 (6 bases). The V and J ends lost 0 bases and 6 bases respectively, with 14 bases between them. The CDR3 extends over 16 amino acids. Germline assignment: CDR1 LGHNA and CDR2 YSLEER. This CDR3 reads CASSQDFAGLAGELFF. The DNA of the CDR3 is TGCGCCAGCAGCCAAGATTTTGCGGGATTGGCCGGGGAGCTGTTTTTT.

The V call is TRBV9, the J call TRBJ2-7; possibly TRBD2 for D (6 bases). The CDR3 has 15 amino acids. V lost 5 bases, J lost 2 bases, and 17 bases lay in between. Germline assignment: CDR1 SGDLS and CDR2 YYNGEE. The CDR3 spells CASSRGGVPAYEQYF. The CDR3 DNA sequence: TGTGCCAGCAGTCGGGGCGGGGTCCCAGCCTACGAGCAGTACTTC.

V is TRBV4-1 and J is TRBJ1-2; D remains unclear. CDR1 is MGHRA, CDR2 YSYEKL, per germline. The V end lost 2 bases, the J end lost 8 bases, and 12 bases lay between the germline ends. This CDR3 region has 13 residues. CDR3 region: CASSQPRLYGYTF. The CDR3 DNA reads TGCGCCAGCAGCCAACCGAGATTGTACGGCTACACCTTC.

This rearrangement joins TRBV6-1 to TRBJ2-7; 7 bases align to TRBD1. Germline V lookup: CDR1 MNHNS, CDR2 SASEGT. CDR3 length: 14 residues. V gave up 6 bases and J gave up 0 bases; unmatched junction bases: 5. CDR3 nucleotides: TGTGCCAGCAGATCCCGGGACAGCTCCTACGAGCAGTACGTC. Translation gives CASRSRDSSYEQYV.

This clone was counted once. V is TRBV2 and J is TRBJ2-3; TRBD2 matches 15 bases. V was pared by 6 bases and J by 6 bases, with 10 bases of the junction left unmatched. CDR1 and CDR2 from the germline V gene are SNHLY and FYNNEI. The CDR3 length is 17 residues. CDR3 region: CASRPLGLAGGSDTQYF. The CDR3 DNA sequence: TGTGCCAGCAGGCCACTAGGACTAGCGGGGGGGTCGGATACGCAGTATTTT.

This sequence joins TRBV5-1 and TRBJ2-5; TRBD1 matches at 7 bases. Unmatched junction bases numbered 4, after V lost 0 bases and J lost 2 bases. The CDR3 contains 15 residues. Germline V gene lookup returns CDR1 SGHRS and CDR2 YFSETQ. CDR3 sequence (DNA): TGCGCCAGCAGCTTGGACGGCAGGGGGCAAGAGACCCAGTACTTC. It encodes CASSLDGRGQETQYF.